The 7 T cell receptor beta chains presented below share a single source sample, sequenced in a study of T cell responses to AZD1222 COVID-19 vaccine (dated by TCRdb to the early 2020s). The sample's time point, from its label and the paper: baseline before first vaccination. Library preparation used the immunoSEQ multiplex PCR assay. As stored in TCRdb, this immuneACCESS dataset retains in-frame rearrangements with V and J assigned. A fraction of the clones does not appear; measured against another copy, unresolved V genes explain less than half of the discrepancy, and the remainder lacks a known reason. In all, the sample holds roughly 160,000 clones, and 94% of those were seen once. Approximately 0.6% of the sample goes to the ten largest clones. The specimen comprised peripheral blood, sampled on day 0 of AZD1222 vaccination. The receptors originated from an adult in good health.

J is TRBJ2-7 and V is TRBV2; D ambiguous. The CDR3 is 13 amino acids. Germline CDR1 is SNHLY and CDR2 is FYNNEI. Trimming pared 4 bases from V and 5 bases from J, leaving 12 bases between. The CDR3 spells CASSAGGVNEQYF. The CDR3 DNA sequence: TGTGCCAGCAGTGCCGGCGGAGTCAACGAGCAGTACTTC.

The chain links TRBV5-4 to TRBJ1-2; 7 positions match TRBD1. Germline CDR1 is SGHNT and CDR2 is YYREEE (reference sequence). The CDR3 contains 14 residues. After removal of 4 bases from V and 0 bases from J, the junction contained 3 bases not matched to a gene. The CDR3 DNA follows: TGTGCCAGCAGCCCGGGGACAGCTAACTATGGCTACACCTTC. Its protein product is CASSPGTANYGYTF.

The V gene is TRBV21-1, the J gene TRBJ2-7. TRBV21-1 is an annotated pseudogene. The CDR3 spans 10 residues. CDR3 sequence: CASWDYEQYF. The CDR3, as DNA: TGTGCCAGCTGGGACTACGAGCAGTACTTC.

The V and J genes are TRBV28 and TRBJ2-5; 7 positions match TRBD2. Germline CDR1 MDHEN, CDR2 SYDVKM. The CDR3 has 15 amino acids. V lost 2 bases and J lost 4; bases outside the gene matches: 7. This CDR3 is CASSLLAETPETQYF. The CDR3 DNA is TGTGCCAGCAGTTTACTAGCGGAGACCCCAGAGACCCAGTACTTC.

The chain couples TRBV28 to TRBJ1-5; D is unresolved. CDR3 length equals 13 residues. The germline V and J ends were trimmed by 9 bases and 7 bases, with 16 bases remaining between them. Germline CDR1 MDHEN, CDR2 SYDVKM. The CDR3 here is CASIRVGEQPQHF. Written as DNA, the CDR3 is TGTGCCAGTATCAGAGTCGGTGAGCAGCCCCAGCATTTT. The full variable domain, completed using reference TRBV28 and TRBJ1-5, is DVKVTQSSRYLVKRTGEKVFLECVQDMDHENMFWYRQDPGLGLRLIYFSYDVKMKEKGDIPEGYSVSREKKERFSLILESASTNQTSMYLCASIRVGEQPQHFGDGTRLSIL.

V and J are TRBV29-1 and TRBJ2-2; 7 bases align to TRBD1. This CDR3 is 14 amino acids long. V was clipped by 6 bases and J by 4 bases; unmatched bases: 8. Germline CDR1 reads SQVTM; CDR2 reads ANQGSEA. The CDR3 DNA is TGCAGCGTGACAGGGCCCCCTAGCACCGGGGAGCTGTTTTTT. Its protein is CSVTGPPSTGELFF.

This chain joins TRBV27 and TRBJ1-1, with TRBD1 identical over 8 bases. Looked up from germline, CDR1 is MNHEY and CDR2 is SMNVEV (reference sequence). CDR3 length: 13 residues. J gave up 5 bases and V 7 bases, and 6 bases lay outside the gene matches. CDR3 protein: CASTGTGRTEAFF. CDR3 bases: TGTGCCAGCACAGGGACAGGCCGAACTGAAGCTTTCTTT.